This record looks at one T cell receptor beta chain sequence and its context. The sample comes from a study of beta chain features in type 1 diabetes. V gave up 7 bases and J gave up 5 bases; unmatched junction bases: 20. Per the germline V gene, CDR1 is SNHLY and CDR2 is FYNNEI. This CDR3 has 17 amino acids. TCRB transcripts that were expressed got sequenced, as all of the isolated RNA had been reverse transcribed. The method was immunoSEQ multiplex PCR; TCRdb's version includes in-frame clones alone and lacks a portion of them. The sample records about 180,000 clones, about 12% being singletons. The chain is built from TRBV2 and TRBJ2-7; 7 bases line up with TRBD2. The material sequenced was central memory CD4+ T cells from blood. This sequence was found in a woman aged 18-30 years in good health. CDR3 in amino acids: CASTEFPFAGVGHEQYF. Here the CDR3 DNA reads TGTGCCAGCACCGAATTCCCCTTCGCGGGAGTTGGCCACGAGCAGTACTTC. Supplemented by reference TRBV2 and TRBJ2-7, the full variable domain reads EPEVTQTPSHQVTQMGQEVILRCVPISNHLYFYWYRQILGQKVEFLVSFYNNEISEKSEIFDDQFSVERPDGSNFTLKIRSTKLEDSAMYFCASTEFPFAGVGHEQYFGPGTRLTVT.